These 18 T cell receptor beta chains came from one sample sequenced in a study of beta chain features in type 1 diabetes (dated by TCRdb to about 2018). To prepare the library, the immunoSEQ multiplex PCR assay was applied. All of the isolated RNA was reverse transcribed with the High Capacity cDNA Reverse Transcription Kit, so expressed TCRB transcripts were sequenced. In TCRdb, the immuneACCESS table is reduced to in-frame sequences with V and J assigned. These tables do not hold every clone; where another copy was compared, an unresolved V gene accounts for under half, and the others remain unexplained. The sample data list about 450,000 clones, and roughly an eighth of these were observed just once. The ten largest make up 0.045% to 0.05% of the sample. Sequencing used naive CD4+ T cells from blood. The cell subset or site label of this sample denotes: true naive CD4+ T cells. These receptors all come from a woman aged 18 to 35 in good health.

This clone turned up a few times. This CDR3 is CASSFPTGDPSGANVLTF. The CDR3 DNA reads TGTGCCAGCAGTTTCCCCACAGGGGACCCCTCTGGGGCCAACGTCCTGACTTTC. The V gene is TRBV28, the J gene TRBJ2-6, with 7 nucleotides matching TRBD1. This CDR3 comprises 18 residues. Trimming took 3 bases from V and 0 from J; bases not matched to a gene: 8. The V gene's germline CDR1 is MDHEN and CDR2 SYDVKM.

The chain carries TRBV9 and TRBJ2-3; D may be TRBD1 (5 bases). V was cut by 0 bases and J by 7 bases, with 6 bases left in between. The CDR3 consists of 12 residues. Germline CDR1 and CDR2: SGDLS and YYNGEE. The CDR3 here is CASSVEGNTQYF. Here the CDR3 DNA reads TGTGCCAGCAGCGTAGAGGGGAATACGCAGTATTTT.

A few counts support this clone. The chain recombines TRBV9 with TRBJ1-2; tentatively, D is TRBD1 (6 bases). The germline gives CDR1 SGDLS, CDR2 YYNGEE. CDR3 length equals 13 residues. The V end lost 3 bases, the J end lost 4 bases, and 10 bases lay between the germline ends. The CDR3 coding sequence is TGTGCCAGCAGCGAACAGGGCCCCTATGGCTACACCTTC. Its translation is CASSEQGPYGYTF.

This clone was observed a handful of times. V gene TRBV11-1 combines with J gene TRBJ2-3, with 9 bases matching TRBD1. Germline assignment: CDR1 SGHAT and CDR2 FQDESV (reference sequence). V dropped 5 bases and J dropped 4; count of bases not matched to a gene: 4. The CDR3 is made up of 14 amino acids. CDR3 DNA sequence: TGTGCCAGCAGCAGGGACAGGGTTCCAGATACGCAGTATTTT. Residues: CASSRDRVPDTQYF.

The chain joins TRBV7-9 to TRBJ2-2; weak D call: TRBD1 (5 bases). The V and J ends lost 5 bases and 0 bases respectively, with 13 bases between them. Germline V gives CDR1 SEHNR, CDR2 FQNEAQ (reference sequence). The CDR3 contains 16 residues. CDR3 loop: CASSPGWQTNTGELFF. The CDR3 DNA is TGTGCCAGCAGCCCAGGGTGGCAGACGAACACCGGGGAGCTGTTTTTT.

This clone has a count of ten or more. In nucleotides, the CDR3 is TGTGCCTGGAGTCGGAGGAATGAGCAGTTCTTC. Residues: CAWSRRNEQFF. This rearrangement joins TRBV30 to TRBJ2-1, with D perhaps TRBD2 (5 bases). CDR1 is GTSNPN, CDR2 SVGIG, per germline (reference sequence). CDR3 length equals 11 residues. Trimming pared 2 bases from V and 7 bases from J, leaving 6 bases between.

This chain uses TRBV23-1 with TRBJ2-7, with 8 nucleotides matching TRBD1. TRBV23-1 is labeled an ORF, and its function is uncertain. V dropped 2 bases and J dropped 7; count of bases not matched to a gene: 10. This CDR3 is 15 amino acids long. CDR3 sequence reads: CASSQPPNGQGEQYV. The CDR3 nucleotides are TGCGCCAGCAGTCAACCCCCCAACGGACAGGGTGAGCAGTACGTC.

CDR3 in amino acids: CASSRGGAGTDTQYF. CDR3 nucleotides: TGTGCCAGCAGCAGAGGAGGGGCGGGCACAGATACGCAGTATTTT. The chain employs TRBV7-3 and TRBJ2-3; D might be TRBD2 (6 bases). The CDR3 is 15 residues long. V was pared by 5 bases and J by 1 base, with 13 bases between. Germline values: CDR1 SGHTA, CDR2 FQGTGA.

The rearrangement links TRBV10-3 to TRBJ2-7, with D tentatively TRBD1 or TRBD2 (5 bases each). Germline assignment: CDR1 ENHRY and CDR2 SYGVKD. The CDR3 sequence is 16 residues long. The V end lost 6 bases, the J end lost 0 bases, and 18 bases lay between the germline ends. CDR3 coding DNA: TGTGCCATCAGCCAGGGAGCACGCGCGGGCTCCTACGAGCAGTACGTC. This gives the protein CAISQGARAGSYEQYV.

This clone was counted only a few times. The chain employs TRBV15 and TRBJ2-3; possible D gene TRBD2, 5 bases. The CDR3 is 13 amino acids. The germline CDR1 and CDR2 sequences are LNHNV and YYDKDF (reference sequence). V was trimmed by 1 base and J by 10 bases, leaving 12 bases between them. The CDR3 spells CATSRGTRLSQYF. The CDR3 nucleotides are TGTGCCACCAGCAGAGGGACTCGCCTCTCGCAGTATTTT.

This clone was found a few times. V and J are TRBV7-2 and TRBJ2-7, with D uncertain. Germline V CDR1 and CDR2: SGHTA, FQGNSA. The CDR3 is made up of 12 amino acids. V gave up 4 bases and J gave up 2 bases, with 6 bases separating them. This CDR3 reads CASSSDPYEQYF. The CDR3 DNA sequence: TGTGCCAGCAGCTCGGACCCCTACGAGCAGTACTTC.

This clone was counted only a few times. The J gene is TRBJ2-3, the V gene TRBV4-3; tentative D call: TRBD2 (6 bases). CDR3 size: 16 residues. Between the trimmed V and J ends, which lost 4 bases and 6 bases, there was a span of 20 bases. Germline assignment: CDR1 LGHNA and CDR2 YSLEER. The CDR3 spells CASSLQFGGTADTQYF. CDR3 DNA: TGCGCCAGCAGCCTACAGTTCGGAGGGACCGCGGATACGCAGTATTTT.

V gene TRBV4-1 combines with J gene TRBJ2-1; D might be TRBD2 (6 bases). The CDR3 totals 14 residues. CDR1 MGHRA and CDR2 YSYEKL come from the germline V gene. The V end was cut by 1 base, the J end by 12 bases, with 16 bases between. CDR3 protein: CASSQVGAGLGQFF. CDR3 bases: TGCGCCAGCAGCCAAGTTGGGGCGGGGCTGGGGCAGTTCTTC.

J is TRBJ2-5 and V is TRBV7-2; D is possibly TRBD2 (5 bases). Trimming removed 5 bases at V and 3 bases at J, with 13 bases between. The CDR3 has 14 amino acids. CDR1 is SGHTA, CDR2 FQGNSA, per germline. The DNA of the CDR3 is TGTGCCAGCAGCCGAATTACTAGAGAAGAGACCCAGTACTTC. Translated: CASSRITREETQYF.

The CDR3 protein is CASRRDQETQYF. The CDR3 nucleotides read TGTGCCAGCAGGAGGGACCAAGAGACCCAGTACTTC. The chain combines TRBV2 with TRBJ2-5; D perhaps matches TRBD2 (5 bases). V lost 6 bases, J lost 0 bases, and 5 bases lay in between. CDR1 and CDR2 from the germline V gene are SNHLY and FYNNEI. There are 12 residues in the CDR3.

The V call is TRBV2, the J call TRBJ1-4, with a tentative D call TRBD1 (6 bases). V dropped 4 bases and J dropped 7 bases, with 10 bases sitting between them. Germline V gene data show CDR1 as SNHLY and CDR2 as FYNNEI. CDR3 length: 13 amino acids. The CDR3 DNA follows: TGTGCCAGCAGTGCGGGACACAGTGAAAAACTGTTTTTT. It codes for CASSAGHSEKLFF.

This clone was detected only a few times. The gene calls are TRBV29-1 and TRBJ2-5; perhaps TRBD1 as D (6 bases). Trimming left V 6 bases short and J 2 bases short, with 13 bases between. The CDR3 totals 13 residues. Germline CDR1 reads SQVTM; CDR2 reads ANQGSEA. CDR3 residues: CSVANGQQETQYF. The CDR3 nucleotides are TGCAGCGTCGCTAACGGACAGCAAGAGACCCAGTACTTC.

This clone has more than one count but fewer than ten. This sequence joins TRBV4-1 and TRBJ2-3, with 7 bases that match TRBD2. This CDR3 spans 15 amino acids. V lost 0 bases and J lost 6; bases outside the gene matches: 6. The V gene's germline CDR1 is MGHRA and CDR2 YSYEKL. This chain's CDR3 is CASSQDHLAADTQYF. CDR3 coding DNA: TGCGCCAGCAGCCAAGATCATCTAGCGGCCGATACGCAGTATTTT.